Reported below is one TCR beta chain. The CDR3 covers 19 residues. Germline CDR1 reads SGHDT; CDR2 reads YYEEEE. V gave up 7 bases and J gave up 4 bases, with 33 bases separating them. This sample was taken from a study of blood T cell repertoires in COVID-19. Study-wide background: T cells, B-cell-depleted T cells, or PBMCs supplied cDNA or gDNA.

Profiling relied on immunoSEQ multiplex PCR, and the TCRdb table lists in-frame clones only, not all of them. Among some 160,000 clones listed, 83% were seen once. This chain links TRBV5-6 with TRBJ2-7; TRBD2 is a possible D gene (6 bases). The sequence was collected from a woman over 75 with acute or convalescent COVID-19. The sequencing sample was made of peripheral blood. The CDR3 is CASLSWGEASLEGLYEQYF. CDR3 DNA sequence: TGTGCCAGCCTTAGCTGGGGGGAAGCCTCCCTAGAGGGCCTTTACGAGCAGTACTTC.